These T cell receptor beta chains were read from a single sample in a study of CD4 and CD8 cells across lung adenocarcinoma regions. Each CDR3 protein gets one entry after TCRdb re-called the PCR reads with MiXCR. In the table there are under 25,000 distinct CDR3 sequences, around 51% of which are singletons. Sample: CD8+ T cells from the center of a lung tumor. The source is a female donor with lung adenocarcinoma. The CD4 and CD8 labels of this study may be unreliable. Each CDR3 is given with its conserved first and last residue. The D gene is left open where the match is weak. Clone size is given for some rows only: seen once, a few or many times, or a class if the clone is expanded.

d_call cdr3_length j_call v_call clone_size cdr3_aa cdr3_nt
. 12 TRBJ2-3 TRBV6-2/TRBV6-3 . CATGRDADTQYF TGTGCCACCGGGCGGGACGCAGATACGCAGTATTTT
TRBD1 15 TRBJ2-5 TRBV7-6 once CCRSLGGRGPETQYF TGTTGCAGGAGCTTAGGGGGCCGCGGCCCAGAGACCCAGTACTTC
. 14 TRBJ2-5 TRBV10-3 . CAGQGARDQETQYF TGTGCGGGTCAAGGGGCCCGGGACCAAGAGACCCAGTATTTC
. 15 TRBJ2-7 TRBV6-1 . CASRGAGTLPYEQYF TGTGCCAGCAGAGGGGCGGGAACCCTCCCCTACGAGCAGTACTTC
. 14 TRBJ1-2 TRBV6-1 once CASTRTGGAYGYTF TGTGCCAGCACTCGAACGGGGGGGGCCTATGGCTACACCTTC
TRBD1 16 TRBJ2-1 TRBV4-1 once CASSQDGDRDYNEQFF TGCGCCAGCAGCCAAGATGGGGACAGGGACTACAATGAGCAGTTCTTC
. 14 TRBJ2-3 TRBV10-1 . CGGSGLRAKDTQYF TGCGGCGGCAGTGGGCTGCGAGCCAAAGACACTCAGTACTTT
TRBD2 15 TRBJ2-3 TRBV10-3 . CAMGDGAGEEDTQYF TGTGCCATGGGGGACGGGGCGGGAGAGGAAGATACGCAGTACTTT
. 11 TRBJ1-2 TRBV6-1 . CASDWYYGYTF TGTGCCAGCGACTGGTACTATGGCTACACCTTC
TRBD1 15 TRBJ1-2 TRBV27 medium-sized CASSATTGDLSGYTF TGTGCCAGCAGTGCGACTACAGGGGACCTCTCCGGCTACACCTTC
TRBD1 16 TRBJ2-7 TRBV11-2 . CASSSRDRGLIAEQYF TGTGCCAGCAGCTCGCGGGACAGGGGGCTCATAGCCGAGCAGTACTTC
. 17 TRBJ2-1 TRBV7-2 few CASSLDPPFSSYNEQFF TGTGCCAGCAGCTTAGACCCTCCCTTTTCGTCCTACAATGAGCAGTTCTTC
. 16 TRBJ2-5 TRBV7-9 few CASSLLRGGGQETQYF TGTGCCAGCAGCTTATTAAGGGGAGGGGGGCAAGAGACCCAGTACTTC
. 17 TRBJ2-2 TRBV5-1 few CASSRGQLGPYTGELFF TGCGCCAGCAGCCGGGGACAATTGGGGCCCTATACCGGGGAGCTGTTTTTT
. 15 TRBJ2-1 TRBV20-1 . CSARRAGSSYNEQFF TGCAGTGCTAGAAGAGCAGGGAGCTCCTACAATGAGCAGTTCTTC
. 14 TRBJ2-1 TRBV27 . CASSLGSVYNEQFF TGTGCCAGCAGTTTGGGTAGCGTCTACAATGAGCAGTTCTTC
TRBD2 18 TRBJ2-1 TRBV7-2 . CASSLGREAGGSYNEQFF TGTGCCAGCAGCTTAGGTCGAGAGGCGGGAGGTTCCTACAATGAGCAGTTCTTC
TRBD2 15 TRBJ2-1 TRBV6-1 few CASSRLGGIYNEQFF TGTGCCAGCAGCAGACTCGGGGGGATTTACAATGAGCAGTTCTTC
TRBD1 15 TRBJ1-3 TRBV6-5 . CASSYLQGAGNTIYF TGTGCCAGCAGTTACTTACAGGGGGCGGGAAACACCATATATTTT
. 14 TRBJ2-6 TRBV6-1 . CASKQTSGANVLTF TGTGCCAGCAAGCAGACCTCTGGGGCCAACGTCCTGACTTTC
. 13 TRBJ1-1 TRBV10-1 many CASRRTENTEAFF TGCGCCAGCAGACGTACGGAGAACACTGAAGCTTTCTTT
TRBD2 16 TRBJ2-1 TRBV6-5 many CASSYRTSGTPSTQFF TGTGCCAGCAGTTACAGGACTAGCGGGACACCGTCTACTCAGTTCTTC